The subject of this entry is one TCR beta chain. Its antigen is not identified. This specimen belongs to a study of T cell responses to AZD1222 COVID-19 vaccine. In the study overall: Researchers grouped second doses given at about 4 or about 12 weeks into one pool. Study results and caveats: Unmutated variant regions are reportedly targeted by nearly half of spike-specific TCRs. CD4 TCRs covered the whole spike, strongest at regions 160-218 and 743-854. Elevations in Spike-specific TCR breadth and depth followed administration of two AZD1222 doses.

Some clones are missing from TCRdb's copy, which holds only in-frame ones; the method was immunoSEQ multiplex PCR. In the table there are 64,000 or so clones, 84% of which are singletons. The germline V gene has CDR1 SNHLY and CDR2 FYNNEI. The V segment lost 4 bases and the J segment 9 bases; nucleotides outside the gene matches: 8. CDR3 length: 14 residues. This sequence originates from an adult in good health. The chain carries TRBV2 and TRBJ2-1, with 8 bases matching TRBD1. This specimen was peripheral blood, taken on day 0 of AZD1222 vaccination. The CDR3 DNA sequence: TGTGCCAGCAGTGTGGTGGACAGGGACAGTGAGCAGTTCTTC. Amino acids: CASSVVDRDSEQFF.